Listed here are 11 T cell receptor beta chains from one sample, sequenced in a study of blood T cell repertoires in COVID-19. Measured with immunoSEQ multiplex PCR; TCRdb has only the in-frame clones, and not every one. The profile shows some 390,000 clones, roughly 86% of them singletons. The sample comprised peripheral blood. The source is a human donor in a cohort sampled during active COVID-19.

The chain carries TRBV12-3 or TRBV12-4 and TRBJ2-1; D unclear. This CDR3 has 13 residues. Trimming took 5 bases from V and 6 from J, leaving 11 bases between them. DNA for the CDR3: TGTGCCAGCAGTCCGACTGCCACCAATGAGCAGTTCTTC. Translated, it gives CASSPTATNEQFF.

This clone was counted once. The V and J genes are TRBV6-5 and TRBJ1-4, with a tentative D call TRBD1 (6 bases). The V end lost 7 bases, the J end lost 10 bases, and 16 bases lay between the germline ends. Germline V gene lookup returns CDR1 MNHEY and CDR2 SVGAGI. This CDR3 is built from 13 residues. The chain's CDR3 is CASTQKGGGKLFF. The CDR3 coding sequence is TGTGCCAGCACTCAAAAGGGAGGGGGAAAACTGTTTTTT.

The rearrangement links TRBV10-3 to TRBJ2-3; 8 nucleotides match TRBD2. CDR1 ENHRY and CDR2 SYGVKD come from the germline V gene. V was clipped by 0 bases and J by 3 bases; unmatched bases: 2. The length of the CDR3 is 15 residues. The CDR3 here is CAISESSSGTDTQYF. The CDR3 region has the DNA TGTGCCATCAGTGAGTCTTCTAGCGGGACAGATACGCAGTATTTT.

The rearrangement links TRBV30 to TRBJ2-7; TRBD1 matches at 8 bases. V was clipped by 5 bases and J by 3 bases; unmatched bases: 9. Germline V lookup: CDR1 GTSNPN, CDR2 SVGIG (reference sequence). CDR3 length: 14 residues. Here the CDR3 DNA reads TGTGCCTGGGACACAGGGGGGAGTGTCTACGAGCAGTACTTC. It encodes CAWDTGGSVYEQYF.

This chain links TRBV6-5 with TRBJ2-7, with D possibly TRBD1 on 6 matching bases. CDR3 size: 15 residues. The V gene lost 6 bases and the J gene lost 0 bases, with 15 bases spanning the gap. Germline V gene sequence: CDR1 MNHEY, CDR2 SVGAGI. The CDR3 loop reads CASRATTGTSYEQYF. DNA of the CDR3: TGTGCCAGCAGAGCGACCACAGGGACCTCCTACGAGCAGTACTTC.

The chain has TRBV7-9 and TRBJ2-7; 10 bases fit TRBD2. The CDR3 loop spans 17 amino acids. CDR1 SEHNR and CDR2 FQNEAQ come from the germline V gene (reference sequence). V gave up 5 bases and J gave up 5 bases; unmatched junction bases: 15. CDR3 protein: CASSGEVAGGSGDEQYF. In DNA form, the CDR3 reads TGTGCCAGCAGCGGCGAGGTAGCGGGAGGCTCGGGGGACGAGCAGTACTTC.

V and J are TRBV11-3 and TRBJ2-2; TRBD2 agrees at 10 bases. The length of the CDR3 is 15 residues. Germline V CDR1 and CDR2: SGHNT, YENEEA. J was trimmed by 6 bases and V by 3 bases; bases with no gene match: 4. The CDR3 sequence is CASSLSGGASGELFF. The CDR3 DNA reads as TGTGCCAGCAGCTTGAGCGGGGGGGCCTCCGGGGAGCTGTTTTTT. Filled out from reference TRBV11-3 and TRBJ2-2, the complete variable domain reads EAGVVQSPRYKIIEKKQPVAFWCNPISGHNTLYWYLQNLGQGPELLIRYENEEAVDDSQLPKDRFSAERLKGVDSTLKIQPAELGDSAVYLCASSLSGGASGELFFGEGSRLTVL.

The V gene is TRBV19, the J gene TRBJ1-1; 10 bases align to TRBD1. The V and J ends lost 2 bases and 9 bases, in that order; junction bases with no gene match: 6. The CDR3 contains 14 residues. Looked up from germline, CDR1 is LNHDA and CDR2 is SQIVND (reference sequence). For the CDR3, the DNA is TGTGCCAGTAGTATACGCGCGGGACAGGGGAAAGCTTTCTTT. It specifies CASSIRAGQGKAFF.

This clone appeared a single time. The chain has TRBV5-1 and TRBJ2-7; D is possibly TRBD1 (5 bases). Trimming left V 2 bases short and J 2 bases short, with 8 bases between. This CDR3 has 13 residues. Germline values: CDR1 SGHRS, CDR2 YFSETQ. The CDR3 sequence: CASSFRDTYEQYF. The CDR3 DNA is TGCGCCAGCAGCTTCAGGGATACCTACGAGCAGTACTTC.

The J gene is TRBJ2-7, the V gene TRBV6-5, with TRBD2 as a possible D gene (6 bases). The CDR3 totals 15 residues. CDR1 and CDR2 (germline): MNHEY, SVGAGI. V lost 7 bases and J 2 bases, leaving 18 bases between the germline ends. The CDR3 is CASTPELAITYEQYF. In DNA form, the CDR3 reads TGTGCCAGCACGCCGGAACTAGCTATCACCTACGAGCAGTACTTC.

This chain uses TRBV10-3 with TRBJ1-2; TRBD1 might be the D (6 bases). There are 14 residues in the CDR3. Germline V CDR1 and CDR2: ENHRY, SYGVKD. V was clipped by 3 bases and J by 3 bases, with 11 bases between them. CDR3 in amino acids: CAISEGQRDYGYTF. CDR3 DNA sequence: TGTGCCATCAGTGAAGGACAGAGGGACTATGGCTACACCTTC.